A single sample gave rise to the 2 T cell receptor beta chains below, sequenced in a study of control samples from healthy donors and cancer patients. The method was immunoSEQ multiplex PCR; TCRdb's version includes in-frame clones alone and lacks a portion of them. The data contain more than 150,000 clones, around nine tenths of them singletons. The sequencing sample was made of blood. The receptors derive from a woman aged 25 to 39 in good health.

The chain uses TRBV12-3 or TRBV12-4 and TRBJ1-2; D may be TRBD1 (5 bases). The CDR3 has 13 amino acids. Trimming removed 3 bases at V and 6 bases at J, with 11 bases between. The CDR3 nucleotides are TGTGCCAGCAGTTTTTGGAGCAGGGATGGCTACACCTTC. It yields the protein CASSFWSRDGYTF.

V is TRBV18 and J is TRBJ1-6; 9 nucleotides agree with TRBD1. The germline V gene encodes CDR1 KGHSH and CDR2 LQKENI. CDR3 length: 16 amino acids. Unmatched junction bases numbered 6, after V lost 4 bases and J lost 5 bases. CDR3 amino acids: CASSHRDRGNNSPLHF. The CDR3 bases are TGTGCCAGCTCACACCGAGACAGGGGGAATAATTCACCCCTCCACTTT.